The 27 T cell receptor beta chains given below trace back to one sample, sequenced in a study of early T cells in non-severe SARS-CoV-2 infection. Each CDR3 protein gets one entry after TCRdb re-called the 5' RACE reads with MiXCR. This sample has some 48,000 distinct CDR3 sequences, with approximately 7.5% found just once. Sequencing was done on a sample of whole blood. These receptors came from an adult who was a healthcare worker with PCR-confirmed SARS-CoV-2 infection or an uninfected control (not recorded which).

The J gene is TRBJ2-7, the V gene TRBV6-6; the D gene could be TRBD1 or TRBD2 (5 bases each). The germline CDR1 and CDR2 sequences are MNHNY and SVGAGI (reference sequence). The V end was cut by 2 bases, the J end by 4 bases, with 18 bases between. This CDR3 has 16 residues. CDR3 in DNA: TGTGCCAGCAGTTACGCAGGGAGTGGATACTCATACGAGCAGTACTTC. Its protein product is CASSYAGSGYSYEQYF.

This clonotype is deemed medium-sized. The V call is TRBV20-1, the J call TRBJ2-1, with 11 bases aligning to TRBD2. Germline assignment: CDR1 DFQATT and CDR2 SNEGSKA (reference sequence). Losses at the gene ends were 3 bases for V and 5 bases for J; bases not matched to a gene: 6. This CDR3 is built from 15 residues. The CDR3 DNA is TGCAGTGCTAGGGATAGCGGGGGGGCCAACAATGAGCAGTTCTTC. It translates to CSARDSGGANNEQFF.

About this clonotype: Given a much more abundant clone one base away, this may be a read error. The chain recombines TRBV20-1 with TRBJ2-3, with D tentatively TRBD2 (6 bases). V was clipped by 8 bases and J by 1 base, with 10 bases between them. Germline CDR1 is DFQATT and CDR2 is SNEGSKA (reference sequence). The CDR3 loop spans 12 amino acids. Here the CDR3 reads CSRSGRTDTQYF. CDR3 DNA sequence: TGCAGTCGGAGCGGGCGCACAGATACGCAGTATTTT.

This clonotype was found many times. This chain connects TRBV18 to TRBJ2-2; D is undetermined. The CDR3 sequence is 13 residues long. V lost 2 bases to trimming and J lost 5 bases, with 6 bases between them. CDR1 and CDR2 (germline): KGHSH, LQKENI. In DNA form, the CDR3 reads TGTGCCAGCTCACCAATGGAAACCGGGGAGCTGTTTTTT. The encoded protein is CASSPMETGELFF.

In its sample, this clonotype was seen a few times. J is TRBJ1-2 and V is TRBV6-5, with 9 bases that match TRBD1. J gave up 2 bases and V 6 bases, and 1 base lay outside the gene matches. Germline CDR1 reads MNHEY; CDR2 reads SVGAGI. The CDR3 length is 13 residues. The CDR3 sequence: CASRGQGNYGYTF. For the CDR3, the DNA is TGTGCCAGCAGGGGACAGGGAAACTATGGCTACACCTTC.

The rearrangement uses TRBV30 and TRBJ1-4, with D possibly being TRBD1 (5 bases). With 3 bases removed from V and 4 bases from J, the gap between germline ends came to 12 bases. CDR3 length: 14 amino acids. CDR1 and CDR2 from the germline V gene are GTSNPN and SVGIG (reference sequence). Here the CDR3 DNA reads TGTGCCTGGAGGACCGGGACGGGTAATGAAAAACTGTTTTTT. Residues: CAWRTGTGNEKLFF.

This clonotype was found many times. V is TRBV12-3 or TRBV12-4 and J is TRBJ1-5; no firm D call. This CDR3 has 13 residues. The V end was cut by 3 bases, the J end by 4 bases, with 7 bases between. CDR3 loop: CASSFSTNQPQHF. In nucleotides, the CDR3 is TGTGCCAGCAGTTTCTCGACGAATCAGCCCCAGCATTTT.

This clonotype was counted many times. This chain joins TRBV2 and TRBJ1-5, with D possibly matching TRBD1 (5 bases). CDR3 length: 14 residues. The V gene's germline CDR1 is SNHLY and CDR2 FYNNEI. V lost 7 bases and J 5 bases, leaving 15 bases between the germline ends. CDR3 in DNA: TGTGCCAGCACACTGGCGCAGGGATATCAGCCCCAGCATTTT. Translation gives CASTLAQGYQPQHF.

This rearrangement joins TRBV9 to TRBJ2-2; either TRBD1 or TRBD2 may supply D (6 bases each). Trimming took off 0 bases at V and 2 bases at J, with 14 bases between the two ends. This CDR3 has 17 amino acids. Germline CDR1 SGDLS, CDR2 YYNGEE. CDR3 bases: TGTGCCAGCAGCGTAGGGGTCCGGGGGACAAACACCGGGGAGCTGTTTTTT. It yields the protein CASSVGVRGTNTGELFF.

In this sample, this clonotype turned up once. This clone may be a read error of a much larger clone one base away. V and J are TRBV30 and TRBJ1-4; D possibly corresponds to TRBD1 (5 bases). Germline V gene data show CDR1 as GTSNPN and CDR2 as SVGIG (reference sequence). The length of the CDR3 is 13 residues. The CDR3: CAWRAGRLKKLLF. The CDR3 region has the DNA TGTGCCTGGAGGGCAGGGCGATTGAAAAAACTGCTTTTT.

This chain joins TRBV20-1 and TRBJ2-7; 8 bases agree with TRBD2. Looked up from germline, CDR1 is DFQATT and CDR2 is SNEGSKA (reference sequence). The CDR3 is 15 amino acids. Germline trimming cut 0 bases from V and 3 bases from J; bases unmatched to any gene: 7. CDR3 coding DNA: TGCAGTGCTAGAGATCGAGGGACTAGTCACTACGAGCAGTACTTC. Protein product: CSARDRGTSHYEQYF.

With respect to this clonotype: This sequence may be a read error, since a much larger clone differs from it by one base. The chain employs TRBV18 and TRBJ1-2; D might be TRBD1 (5 bases). This CDR3 contains 14 residues. Germline lookup yields CDR1 KGHSH and CDR2 LQKENI. For the CDR3, the DNA is TGTGTCAGCTCACCGACAGCTTCTAACTATGGCTACACCTTC. Translation: CVSSPTASNYGYTF.

This clonotype was picked up many times. The chain has TRBV29-1 and TRBJ2-7; possibly TRBD1 for D (5 bases). With 0 bases removed from V and 0 bases from J, the gap between germline ends came to 12 bases. This CDR3 region has 15 residues. Per the germline V gene, CDR1 is SQVTM and CDR2 is ANQGSEA. CDR3 DNA sequence: TGCAGCGTTGAAGAGAAACAGGCCCACTCCTACGAGCAGTACTTC. The encoded protein is CSVEEKQAHSYEQYF.

This clonotype appeared a few times. V gene TRBV24-1 combines with J gene TRBJ1-1; D call uncertain. The germline V and J ends were trimmed by 8 bases and 6 bases, with 9 bases remaining between them. Germline CDR1 is KGHDR and CDR2 is SFDVKD. The CDR3 length is 11 residues. CDR3 protein: CATTSGAEAFF. The CDR3 region has the DNA TGTGCCACCACTTCGGGAGCTGAAGCTTTCTTT.

The table lists this clonotype with many counts. This chain joins TRBV10-2 and TRBJ1-1; D uncertain. This CDR3 region has 13 residues. Germline V gene sequence: CDR1 WSHSY, CDR2 SAAADI. The ends were cut back, 2 bases at V and 0 bases at J, with 4 bases in the middle. The CDR3 nucleotides are TGCGCCAGCAGTGAGGTTATGAACACTGAAGCTTTCTTT. It translates to CASSEVMNTEAFF.

The chain employs TRBV7-9 and TRBJ1-6, with 9 positions matching TRBD1. The CDR3 has 17 residues. Germline CDR1 reads SEHNR; CDR2 reads FQNEAQ (reference sequence). V lost 5 bases, J lost 0 bases, and 5 bases stayed unmatched. CDR3 sequence reads: CASSTDRGSSYNSPLHF. CDR3 bases: TGTGCCAGCAGCACGGACAGGGGAAGCTCCTATAATTCACCCCTCCACTTT.

This clonotype was counted ten times or more. The chain carries TRBV6-6 and TRBJ1-1; TRBD1 matches at 7 bases. Germline V CDR1 and CDR2: MNHNY, SVGAGI (reference sequence). The CDR3 loop spans 13 amino acids. Trimming cost V 4 bases and J 5 bases; bases outside gene matches: 4. In DNA, the CDR3 is TGTGCCAGCAGTTCCCCGACAGGGACTGAAGCTTTCTTT. This codes for CASSSPTGTEAFF.

The table lists this clonotype with many counts. The chain is built from TRBV12-3 or TRBV12-4 and TRBJ2-7; the match to TRBD1 covers 10 bases. V lost 7 bases and J lost 4; bases outside the gene matches: 7. CDR3 length: 14 residues. The CDR3: CASTMGQGRYEQYF. DNA of the CDR3: TGTGCCAGCACCATGGGACAGGGGAGGTACGAGCAGTACTTC.

In this sample, this clonotype turned up a few times. The CDR3 region has the DNA TGTGCCAGCAGCTTACGACAAAGCACAGATACGCAGTATTTT. This sequence encodes CASSLRQSTDTQYF. The chain employs TRBV5-4 and TRBJ2-3; D ambiguous. The V end was cut by 2 bases, the J end by 0 bases, with 7 bases between. There are 14 residues in the CDR3. Germline CDR1 SGHNT, CDR2 YYREEE (reference sequence).

This clonotype was counted ten times or more. The chain carries TRBV10-3 and TRBJ2-2, with D unclear. This CDR3 has 12 residues. Trimming cost V 7 bases and J 0 bases, with 3 bases left between them. Germline lookup yields CDR1 ENHRY and CDR2 SYGVKD. In DNA, the CDR3 is TGTGCCATCACGGCGAACACCGGGGAGCTGTTTTTT. This codes for CAITANTGELFF.

The chain couples TRBV7-2 to TRBJ1-2; D perhaps matches TRBD1 (6 bases). Deletions cut 5 bases from V and 8 bases from J, with 15 bases between. Germline lookup yields CDR1 SGHTA and CDR2 FQGNSA. This CDR3 contains 13 residues. As DNA, the CDR3 is TGTGCCAGCAGCCCTGACAGGATGGGAGGCTACACCTTC. Protein: CASSPDRMGGYTF.

This clonotype was seen repeatedly, ten times or more. V usage is TRBV7-2 and J usage is TRBJ1-1, with D perhaps matching TRBD1 (5 bases). Per the germline V gene, CDR1 is SGHTA and CDR2 is FQGNSA. V was cut by 1 base and J by 5 bases, with 11 bases left in between. This CDR3 is 14 amino acids long. CDR3 residues: CASSLDAGRTEAFF. CDR3 coding DNA: TGTGCCAGCAGCTTAGACGCAGGGAGGACTGAAGCTTTCTTT.

At least ten counts were recorded for this clonotype. This chain uses TRBV20-1 with TRBJ2-1; 7 nucleotides match TRBD2. The CDR3 totals 15 residues. The ends lost 6 bases at V and 4 bases at J; junction bases unmatched: 12. Germline CDR1 and CDR2: DFQATT and SNEGSKA (reference sequence). DNA for the CDR3: TGCAGTGCCCCGAGCTCCGGGGGGTCGTACAATGAGCAGTTCTTC. Encoded protein: CSAPSSGGSYNEQFF.

This clonotype was observed many times. This chain connects TRBV20-1 to TRBJ2-7; 7 nucleotides align to TRBD1. V trimming: 5 bases; J trimming: 8 bases; junction bases outside the gene matches: 6. CDR1 DFQATT and CDR2 SNEGSKA come from the germline V gene (reference sequence). This CDR3 comprises 11 residues. This CDR3 reads CSAFPGQKQYF. CDR3 sequence (DNA): TGCAGTGCTTTTCCGGGACAGAAGCAGTACTTC.

Ten or more counts support this clonotype. The CDR3 nucleotides are TGTGCCAGTAGTATTGTAGGACAGGGGGCTGAGACCCAGTACTTC. Encoded protein: CASSIVGQGAETQYF. The rearrangement joins TRBV19 to TRBJ2-5; 11 bases are shared with TRBD1. There are 15 residues in the CDR3. The J segment lost 5 bases and the V segment lost 3 bases, leaving 5 bases of the junction unmatched. Germline CDR1 and CDR2: LNHDA and SQIVND (reference sequence). Looking up the rest from reference TRBV19 and TRBJ2-5 gives the full variable domain: DGGITQSPKYLFRKEGQNVTLSCEQNLNHDAMYWYRQDPGQGLRLIYYSQIVNDFQKGDIAEGYSVSREKKESFPLTVTSAQKNPTAFYLCASSIVGQGAETQYFGPGTRLLVL.

This clonotype was recorded at least ten times. The rearrangement uses TRBV29-1 and TRBJ1-4; no clear D gene. This CDR3 contains 10 residues. The V gene lost 6 bases and the J gene lost 8 bases, with 7 bases spanning the gap. Germline V gene sequence: CDR1 SQVTM, CDR2 ANQGSEA. The CDR3 protein is CSVEGEKLFF. The CDR3 nucleotides read TGCAGCGTCGAGGGAGAAAAACTGTTTTTT.

The chain uses TRBV7-2 and TRBJ2-7, with 8 bases lining up with TRBD1. Unmatched junction bases numbered 6, after V lost 2 bases and J lost 3 bases. Looked up from germline, CDR1 is SGHTA and CDR2 is FQGNSA. This CDR3 contains 15 residues. The CDR3 region has the DNA TGTGCCAGCAGCTTACAAGGGACAGGCGACTACGAGCAGTACTTC. This translates into CASSLQGTGDYEQYF. Combining the CDR3 with reference TRBV7-2 and TRBJ2-7 gives the whole variable domain GAGVSQSPSNKVTEKGKDVELRCDPISGHTALYWYRQSLGQGLEFLIYFQGNSAPDKSGLPSDRFSAERTGGSVSTLTIQRTQQEDSAVYLCASSLQGTGDYEQYFGPGTRLTVT.